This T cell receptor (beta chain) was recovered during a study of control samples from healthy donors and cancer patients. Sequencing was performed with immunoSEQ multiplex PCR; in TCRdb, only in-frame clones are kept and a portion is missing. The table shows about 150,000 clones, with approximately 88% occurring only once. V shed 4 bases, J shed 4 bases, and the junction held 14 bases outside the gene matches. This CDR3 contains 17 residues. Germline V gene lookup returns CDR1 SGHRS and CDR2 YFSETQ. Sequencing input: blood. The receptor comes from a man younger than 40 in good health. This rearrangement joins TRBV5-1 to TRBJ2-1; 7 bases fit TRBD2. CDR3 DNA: TGCGCCAGCAGCCCCCTCCACGCTAGCGGAGGATACAATGAGCAGTTCTTC. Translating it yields CASSPLHASGGYNEQFF.